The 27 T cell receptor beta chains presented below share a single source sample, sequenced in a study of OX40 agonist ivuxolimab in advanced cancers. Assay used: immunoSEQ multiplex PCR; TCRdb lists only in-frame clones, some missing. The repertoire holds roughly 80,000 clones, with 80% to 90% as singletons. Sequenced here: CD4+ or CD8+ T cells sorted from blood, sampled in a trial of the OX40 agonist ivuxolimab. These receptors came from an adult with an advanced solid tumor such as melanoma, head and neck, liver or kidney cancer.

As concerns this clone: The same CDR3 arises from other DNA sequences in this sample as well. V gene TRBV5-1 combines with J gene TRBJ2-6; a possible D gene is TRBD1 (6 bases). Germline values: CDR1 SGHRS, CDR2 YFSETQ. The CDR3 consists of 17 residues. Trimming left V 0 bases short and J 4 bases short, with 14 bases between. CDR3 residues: CASSLGQGKSGANVLTF. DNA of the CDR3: TGCGCCAGCAGCTTGGGGCAGGGGAAATCGGGGGCCAACGTCCTGACTTTC.

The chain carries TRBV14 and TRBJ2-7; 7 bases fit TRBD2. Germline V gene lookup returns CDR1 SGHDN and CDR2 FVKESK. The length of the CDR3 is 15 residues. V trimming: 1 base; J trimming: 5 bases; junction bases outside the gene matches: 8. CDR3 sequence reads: CASSQGGRELHEQYF. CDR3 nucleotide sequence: TGTGCCAGCAGCCAAGGTGGGAGGGAACTCCACGAGCAGTACTTC.

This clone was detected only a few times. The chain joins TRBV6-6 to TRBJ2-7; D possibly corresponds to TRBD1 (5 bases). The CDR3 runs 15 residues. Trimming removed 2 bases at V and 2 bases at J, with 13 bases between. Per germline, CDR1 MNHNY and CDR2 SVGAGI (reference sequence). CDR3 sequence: CASSYKKTATYEQYF. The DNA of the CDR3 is TGTGCCAGCAGTTACAAAAAGACAGCAACCTACGAGCAGTACTTC.

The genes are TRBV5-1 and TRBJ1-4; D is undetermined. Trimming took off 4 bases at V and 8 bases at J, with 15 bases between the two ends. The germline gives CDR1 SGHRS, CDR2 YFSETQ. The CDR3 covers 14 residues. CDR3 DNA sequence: TGCGCCAGCAGCCTACACCCTTCGGAGGAAAAACTGTTTTTT. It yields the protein CASSLHPSEEKLFF.

This CDR3 is CAIRDRVSTEAFF. CDR3 coding DNA: TGTGCCATCAGAGACAGGGTTTCCACTGAAGCTTTCTTT. J is TRBJ1-1 and V is TRBV10-3; 7 nucleotides align to TRBD1. CDR1 and CDR2 from the germline V gene are ENHRY and SYGVKD. The CDR3 has 13 residues. Trimming removed 6 bases from V and 4 bases from J; junction bases left unmatched: 5.

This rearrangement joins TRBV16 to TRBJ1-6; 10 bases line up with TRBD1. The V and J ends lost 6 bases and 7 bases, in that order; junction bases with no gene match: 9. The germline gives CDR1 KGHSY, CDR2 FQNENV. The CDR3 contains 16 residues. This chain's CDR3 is CASSLRPGQGNSPLHF. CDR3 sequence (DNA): TGTGCCAGCAGTCTTAGACCGGGACAGGGGAATTCACCCCTCCACTTT.

Written as DNA, the CDR3 is TGTGCCAGCAGCCCAAACACCGGGGAGCTGTTTTTT. Encoded protein: CASSPNTGELFF. The chain couples TRBV7-3 to TRBJ2-2; no clear D. This CDR3 spans 12 amino acids. Trimming shortened V by 5 bases and J by 2 bases, and 3 bases separated the two germline ends. CDR1 and CDR2 (germline): SGHTA, FQGTGA.

The CDR3 coding sequence is TGTGCCAGCAGTTTGGGGTCGGCGGCCCCAGATACGCAGTATTTT. It yields the protein CASSLGSAAPDTQYF. The rearrangement uses TRBV27 and TRBJ2-3, with unresolved D. The V and J ends lost 3 bases and 4 bases respectively, with 14 bases between them. Germline V lookup: CDR1 MNHEY, CDR2 SMNVEV (reference sequence). There are 15 residues in the CDR3.

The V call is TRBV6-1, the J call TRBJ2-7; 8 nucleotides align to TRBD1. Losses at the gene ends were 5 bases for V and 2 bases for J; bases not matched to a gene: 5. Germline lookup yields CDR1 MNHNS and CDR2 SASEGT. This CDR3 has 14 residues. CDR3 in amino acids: CASSLDRATYEQYF. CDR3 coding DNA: TGTGCCAGCAGTCTGGACAGGGCCACCTACGAGCAGTACTTC.

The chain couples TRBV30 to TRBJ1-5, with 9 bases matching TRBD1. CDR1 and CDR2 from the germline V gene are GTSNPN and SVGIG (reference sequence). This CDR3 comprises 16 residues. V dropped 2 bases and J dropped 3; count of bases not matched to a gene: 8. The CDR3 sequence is CAWSLPGQGTNQPQHF. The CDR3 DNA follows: TGTGCCTGGAGTCTACCGGGACAGGGAACCAATCAGCCCCAGCATTTT.

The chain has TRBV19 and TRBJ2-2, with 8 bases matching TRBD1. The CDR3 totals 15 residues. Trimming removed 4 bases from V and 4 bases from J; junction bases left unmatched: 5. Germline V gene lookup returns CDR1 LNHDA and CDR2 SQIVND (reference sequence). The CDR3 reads CASSTGQEITGELFF. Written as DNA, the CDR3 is TGTGCCAGTAGTACGGGACAGGAGATCACCGGGGAGCTGTTTTTT.

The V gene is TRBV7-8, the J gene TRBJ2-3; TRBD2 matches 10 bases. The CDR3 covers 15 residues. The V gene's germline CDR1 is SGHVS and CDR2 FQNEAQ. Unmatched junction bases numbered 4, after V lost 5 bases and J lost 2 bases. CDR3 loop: CASSPLAGFTDTQYF. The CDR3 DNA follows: TGTGCCAGCAGCCCACTAGCGGGGTTCACAGATACGCAGTATTTT. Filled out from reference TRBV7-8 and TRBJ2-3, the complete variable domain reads GAGVSQSPRYKVAKRGQDVALRCDPISGHVSLFWYQQALGQGPEFLTYFQNEAQLDKSGLPSDRFFAERPEGSVSTLKIQRTQQEDSAVYLCASSPLAGFTDTQYFGPGTRLTVL.

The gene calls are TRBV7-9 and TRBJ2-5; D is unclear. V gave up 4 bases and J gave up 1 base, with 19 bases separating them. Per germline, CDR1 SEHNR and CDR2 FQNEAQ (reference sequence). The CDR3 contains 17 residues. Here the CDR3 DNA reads TGTGCCAGCAGCTCCACCCTCGGACCGCACTCCCAAGAGACCCAGTACTTC. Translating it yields CASSSTLGPHSQETQYF. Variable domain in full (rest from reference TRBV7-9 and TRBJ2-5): DTGVSQNPRHKITKRGQNVTFRCDPISEHNRLYWYRQTLGQGPEFLTYFQNEAQLEKSRLLSDRFSAERPKGSFSTLEIQRTEQGDSAMYLCASSSTLGPHSQETQYFGPGTRLLVL.

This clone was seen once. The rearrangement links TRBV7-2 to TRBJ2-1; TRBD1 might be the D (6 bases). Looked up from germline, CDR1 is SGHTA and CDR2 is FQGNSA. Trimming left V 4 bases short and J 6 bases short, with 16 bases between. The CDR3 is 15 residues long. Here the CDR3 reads CASSSQGSFGNEQFF. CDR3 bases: TGTGCCAGCAGCTCACAGGGTTCCTTCGGCAATGAGCAGTTCTTC.

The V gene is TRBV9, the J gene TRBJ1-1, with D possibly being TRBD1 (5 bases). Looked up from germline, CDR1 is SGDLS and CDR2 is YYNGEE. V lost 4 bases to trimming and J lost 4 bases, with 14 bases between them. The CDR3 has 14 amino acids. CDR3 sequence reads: CASSPYVGGTEAFF. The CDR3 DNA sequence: TGTGCCAGCAGCCCCTATGTGGGGGGCACTGAAGCTTTCTTT.

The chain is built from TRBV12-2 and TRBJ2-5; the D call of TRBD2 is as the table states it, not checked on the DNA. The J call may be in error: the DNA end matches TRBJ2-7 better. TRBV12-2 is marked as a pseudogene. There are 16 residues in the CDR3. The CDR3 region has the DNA TGTGCAAGTCGCTTAGGACGAGGCGGGGGGTCCTACGAGCAGTACTTC. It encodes CASRLGRGGGSYEQYF.

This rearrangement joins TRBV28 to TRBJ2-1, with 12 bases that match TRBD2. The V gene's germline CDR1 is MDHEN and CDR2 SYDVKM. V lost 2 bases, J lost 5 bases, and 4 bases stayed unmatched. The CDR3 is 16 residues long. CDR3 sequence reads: CASSLHLAGGNNEQFF. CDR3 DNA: TGTGCCAGCAGTTTACACCTAGCGGGGGGGAACAATGAGCAGTTCTTC.

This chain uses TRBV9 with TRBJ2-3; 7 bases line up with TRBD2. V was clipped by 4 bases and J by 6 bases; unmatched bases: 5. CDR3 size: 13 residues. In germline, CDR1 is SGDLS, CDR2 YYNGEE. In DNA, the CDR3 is TGTGCCAGCAGCTCCTGGCGGGGGGATACGCAGTATTTT. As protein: CASSSWRGDTQYF.

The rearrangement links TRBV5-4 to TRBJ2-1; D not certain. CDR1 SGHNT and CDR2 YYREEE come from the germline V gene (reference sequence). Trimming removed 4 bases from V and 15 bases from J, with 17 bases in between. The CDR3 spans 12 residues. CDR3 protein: CASSPGRDGLFF. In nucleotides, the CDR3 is TGTGCCAGCAGCCCCGGAAGGGATGGTCTGTTCTTC.

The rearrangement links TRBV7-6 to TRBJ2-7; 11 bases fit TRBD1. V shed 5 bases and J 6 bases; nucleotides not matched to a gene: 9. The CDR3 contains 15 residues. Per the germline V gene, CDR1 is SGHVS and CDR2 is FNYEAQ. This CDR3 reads CASSPELGQGAEQYF. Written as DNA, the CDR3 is TGTGCCAGCAGCCCCGAACTAGGACAGGGGGCCGAGCAGTACTTC.

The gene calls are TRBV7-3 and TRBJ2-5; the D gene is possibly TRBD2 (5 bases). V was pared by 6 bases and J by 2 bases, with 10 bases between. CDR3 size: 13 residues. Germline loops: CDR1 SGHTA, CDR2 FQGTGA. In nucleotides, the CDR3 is TGTGCCAGCAGTCGGGGTTTACAAGAGACCCAGTACTTC. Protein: CASSRGLQETQYF.

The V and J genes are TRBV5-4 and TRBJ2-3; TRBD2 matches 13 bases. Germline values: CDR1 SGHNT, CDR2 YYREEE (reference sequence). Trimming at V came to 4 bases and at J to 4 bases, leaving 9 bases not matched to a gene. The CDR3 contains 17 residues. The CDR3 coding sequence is TGTGCCAGCAGCCATCCGACTAGCGGGAGGTTGGCAGATACGCAGTATTTT. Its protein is CASSHPTSGRLADTQYF.

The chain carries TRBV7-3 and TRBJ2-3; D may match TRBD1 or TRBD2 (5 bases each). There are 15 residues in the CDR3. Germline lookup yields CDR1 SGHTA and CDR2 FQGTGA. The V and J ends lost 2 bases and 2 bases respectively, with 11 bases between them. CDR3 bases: TGTGCCAGCAGCTTATATCGGGGCCTCACAGATACGCAGTATTTT. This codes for CASSLYRGLTDTQYF.

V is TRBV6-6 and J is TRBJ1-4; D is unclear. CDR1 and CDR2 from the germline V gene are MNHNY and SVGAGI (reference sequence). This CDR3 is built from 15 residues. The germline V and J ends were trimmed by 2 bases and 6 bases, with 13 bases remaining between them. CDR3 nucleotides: TGTGCCAGCAGTTACGCGTCAGAGGGCGATGAAAAACTGTTTTTT. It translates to CASSYASEGDEKLFF.

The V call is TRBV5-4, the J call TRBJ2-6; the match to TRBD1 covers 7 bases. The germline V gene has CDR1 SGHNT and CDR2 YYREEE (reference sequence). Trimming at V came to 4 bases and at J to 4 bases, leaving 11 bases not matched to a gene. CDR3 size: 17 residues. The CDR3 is CASSAGTARVGANVLTF. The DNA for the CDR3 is TGTGCCAGCAGCGCCGGGACAGCCCGGGTAGGGGCCAACGTCCTGACTTTC.

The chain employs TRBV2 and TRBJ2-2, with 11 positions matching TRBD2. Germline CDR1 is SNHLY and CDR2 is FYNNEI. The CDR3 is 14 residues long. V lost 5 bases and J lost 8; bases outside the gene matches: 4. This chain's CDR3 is CASSILAGAGELFF. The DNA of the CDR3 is TGTGCCAGCAGTATACTAGCGGGGGCGGGGGAGCTGTTTTTT.

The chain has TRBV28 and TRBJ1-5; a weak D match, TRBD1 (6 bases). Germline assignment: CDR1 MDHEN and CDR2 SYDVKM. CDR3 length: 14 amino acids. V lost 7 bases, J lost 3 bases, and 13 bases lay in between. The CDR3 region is CASNEQGINQPQHF. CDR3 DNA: TGTGCCAGCAATGAACAGGGAATCAATCAGCCCCAGCATTTT.